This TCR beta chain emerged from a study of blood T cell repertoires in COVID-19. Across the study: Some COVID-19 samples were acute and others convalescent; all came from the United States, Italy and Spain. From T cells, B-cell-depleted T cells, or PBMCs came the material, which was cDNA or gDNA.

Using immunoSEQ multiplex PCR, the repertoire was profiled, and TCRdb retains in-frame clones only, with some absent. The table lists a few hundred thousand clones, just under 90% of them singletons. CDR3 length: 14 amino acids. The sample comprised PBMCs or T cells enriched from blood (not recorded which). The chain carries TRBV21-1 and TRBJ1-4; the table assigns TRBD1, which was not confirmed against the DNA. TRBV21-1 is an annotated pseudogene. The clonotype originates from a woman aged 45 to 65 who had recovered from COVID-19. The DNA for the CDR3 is TGTGCCAGCAGCAAGGACAGGGGTCGTGAAAAACTGTTTTTT. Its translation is CASSKDRGREKLFF.